The 15 T cell receptor beta chains below come from one sample, sequenced in a study of human T cells and chemical hapten exposure. Time point described: healthy volunteer bleed at 2 weeks. Unfractionated whole blood yielded total RNA. TCRdb redid the calling of the RACE reads with MiXCR, one entry per CDR3 protein. Of about 130,000 distinct CDR3 sequences listed, roughly 9% are singletons. The sample consisted of whole blood. These receptor sequences come from a male donor in good health. Some clones in this sample may be carry-over from other donors' samples.

This clonotype was seen repeatedly, ten times or more. This chain uses TRBV18 with TRBJ2-3; the D is unclear. From germline, CDR1 is KGHSH and CDR2 LQKENI. V was pared by 0 bases and J by 2 bases, with 6 bases between. This CDR3 contains 14 residues. CDR3 sequence (DNA): TGTGCCAGCTCACCACCGGTGGACACAGATACGCAGTATTTT. Its protein product is CASSPPVDTDTQYF.

This clonotype was observed a handful of times. The chain recombines TRBV11-2 with TRBJ2-1, with D perhaps TRBD1 or TRBD2 (6 bases each). Germline V lookup: CDR1 SGHAT, CDR2 FQNNGV. V was clipped by 4 bases and J by 7 bases, with 11 bases between them. This CDR3 comprises 13 residues. The CDR3 loop reads CASSSTGANEQFF. The CDR3 DNA is TGTGCCAGCAGCTCAACGGGGGCTAATGAGCAGTTCTTC.

V and J are TRBV19 and TRBJ1-5; 9 positions match TRBD1. V gave up 8 bases and J gave up 3 bases; unmatched junction bases: 8. The germline gives CDR1 LNHDA, CDR2 SQIVND (reference sequence). This CDR3 has 15 residues. The CDR3 is CASEPGQGFNQPQHF. CDR3 DNA sequence: TGTGCCAGTGAACCGGGACAGGGTTTCAATCAGCCCCAGCATTTT.

CDR3: CASSERPGGANEKLFF. DNA of the CDR3: TGTGCCAGCAGTGAACGTCCAGGGGGAGCTAATGAAAAACTGTTTTTT. The genes are TRBV2 and TRBJ1-4; TRBD1 agrees at 7 bases. The CDR3 runs to 16 residues. The junction had 6 bases not matched to a gene; V was cut back by 2 bases and J by 3 bases. Germline V CDR1 and CDR2: SNHLY, FYNNEI.

The chain combines TRBV3-1 with TRBJ2-1, with 7 bases identical to TRBD2. Germline V gives CDR1 LGHDT, CDR2 YNNKEL (reference sequence). With 1 base clipped from V and 3 bases from J, the junction kept 3 bases outside the gene matches. The CDR3 loop spans 15 amino acids. CDR3 residues: CASSQAASGYNEQFF. DNA for the CDR3: TGTGCCAGCAGCCAAGCGGCTAGCGGCTACAATGAGCAGTTCTTC.

There are a few counts of this clonotype. V gene TRBV7-2 combines with J gene TRBJ1-3; 7 bases map to TRBD1. V gave up 1 base and J gave up 0 bases; unmatched junction bases: 9. Per germline, CDR1 SGHTA and CDR2 FQGNSA. CDR3 length: 18 amino acids. The CDR3 coding sequence is TGTGCCAGCAGCTTAGGGCCGGGACAGTTTGGCTCTGGAAACACCATATATTTT. Protein product: CASSLGPGQFGSGNTIYF.

This clonotype was counted at least ten times. The rearrangement uses TRBV25-1 and TRBJ1-2; D is undetermined. CDR1 is MGHDK, CDR2 SYGVNS, per germline. This CDR3 region has 13 residues. The V and J ends lost 1 base and 2 bases respectively, with 5 bases between them. The CDR3 DNA is TGTGCCAGCAGTGAATTGGAGAACTATGGCTACACCTTC. The encoded protein is CASSELENYGYTF.

This clonotype was found many times. The rearrangement uses TRBV2 and TRBJ2-1, with D tentatively TRBD1 (5 bases). The CDR3 is 15 amino acids. Germline lookup yields CDR1 SNHLY and CDR2 FYNNEI. Trimming stripped 6 bases from V and 6 bases from J, with 18 bases between. The CDR3 bases are TGTGCCAGCAGGCTCGGACAACCCTCTACCAATGAGCAGTTCTTC. This codes for CASRLGQPSTNEQFF.

This clonotype was counted between two and nine times. V is TRBV7-9 and J is TRBJ2-7; D may be TRBD1 (5 bases). The germline V and J ends were trimmed by 0 bases and 1 base, with 10 bases remaining between them. The CDR3 spans 15 residues. Germline CDR1 reads SEHNR; CDR2 reads FQNEAQ (reference sequence). The DNA of the CDR3 is TGTGCCAGCAGCTTAGCAGGGGCCAGGTCCTACGAGCAGTACTTC. Its translation: CASSLAGARSYEQYF.

This clonotype came up many times. This sequence joins TRBV5-4 and TRBJ1-1; 8 bases match TRBD1. This CDR3 comprises 15 residues. Unmatched junction bases numbered 8, after V lost 3 bases and J lost 4 bases. CDR1 and CDR2 (germline): SGHNT, YYREEE (reference sequence). DNA of the CDR3: TGTGCCAGCAGCTCGAAGACAGGGGCGGGCACTGAAGCTTTCTTT. Its translation is CASSSKTGAGTEAFF.

This clonotype appeared a few times. The chain is built from TRBV10-3 and TRBJ1-1, with D tentatively TRBD1 (5 bases). V lost 4 bases and J 6 bases, leaving 15 bases between the germline ends. This CDR3 region has 14 residues. In germline, CDR1 is ENHRY, CDR2 SYGVKD. This CDR3 reads CAISGGTGSSEAFF. The CDR3 bases are TGTGCCATCAGTGGGGGCACGGGTAGCTCTGAAGCTTTCTTT.

This clonotype has just a few counts. The genes are TRBV29-1 and TRBJ2-3; TRBD1 might be the D (6 bases). Per germline, CDR1 SQVTM and CDR2 ANQGSEA. The CDR3 length is 11 residues. Trimming stripped 7 bases from V and 5 bases from J, with 10 bases between. CDR3 in amino acids: CSAHREDTQYF. The DNA for the CDR3 is TGCAGCGCCCACAGGGAAGATACGCAGTATTTT.

The table lists this clonotype with many counts. The rearrangement joins TRBV12-5 to TRBJ1-1, with a tentative D call TRBD1 (6 bases). Germline V gene sequence: CDR1 LGHNT, CDR2 FRNRAP. The CDR3 spans 14 residues. The V gene lost 3 bases and the J gene lost 2 bases, with 10 bases spanning the gap. The CDR3 DNA follows: TGTGCTAGTGGTTTCGGGACACAAAACACTGAAGCTTTCTTT. Its protein is CASGFGTQNTEAFF.

The J gene is TRBJ2-7, the V gene TRBV11-3, with 8 positions matching TRBD1. Germline CDR1 reads SGHNT; CDR2 reads YENEEA. The CDR3 sequence is 13 residues long. V trimming: 5 bases; J trimming: 6 bases; junction bases outside the gene matches: 6. In nucleotides, the CDR3 is TGTGCCAGCAGCACGACAGGGGATAGCGAGCAGTACTTC. Translated, it gives CASSTTGDSEQYF.

This clonotype has a count of ten or more. V and J are TRBV14 and TRBJ2-1; the D gene is possibly TRBD1 (5 bases). Looked up from germline, CDR1 is SGHDN and CDR2 is FVKESK. With 3 bases removed from V and 4 bases from J, the gap between germline ends came to 16 bases. CDR3 length equals 16 residues. CDR3 protein: CASSHPGQSVYNEQFF. In DNA, the CDR3 is TGTGCCAGCAGCCATCCAGGGCAGTCAGTATACAATGAGCAGTTCTTC.